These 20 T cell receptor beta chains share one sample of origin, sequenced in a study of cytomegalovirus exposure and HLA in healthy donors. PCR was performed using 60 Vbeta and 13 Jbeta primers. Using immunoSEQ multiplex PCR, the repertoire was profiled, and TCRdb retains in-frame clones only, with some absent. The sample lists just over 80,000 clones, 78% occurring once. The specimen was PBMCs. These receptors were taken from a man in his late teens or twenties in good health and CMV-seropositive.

CDR3 nucleotides: TGCGCCAGCAGCCAAGGCGGTGTGAGCTCCTACGAGCAGTACTTC. Its protein is CASSQGGVSSYEQYF. The chain employs TRBV4-1 and TRBJ2-7; D ambiguous. Trimming shortened V by 1 base and J by 0 bases, and 10 bases separated the two germline ends. Germline assignment: CDR1 MGHRA and CDR2 YSYEKL. The CDR3 loop spans 15 amino acids.

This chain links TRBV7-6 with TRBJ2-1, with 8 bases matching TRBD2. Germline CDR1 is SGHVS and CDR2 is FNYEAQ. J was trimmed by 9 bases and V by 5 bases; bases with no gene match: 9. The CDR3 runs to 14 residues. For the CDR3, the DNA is TGTGCCAGCAGCGCCAAGGGACTAGTCGGTGAGCAGTTCTTC. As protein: CASSAKGLVGEQFF.

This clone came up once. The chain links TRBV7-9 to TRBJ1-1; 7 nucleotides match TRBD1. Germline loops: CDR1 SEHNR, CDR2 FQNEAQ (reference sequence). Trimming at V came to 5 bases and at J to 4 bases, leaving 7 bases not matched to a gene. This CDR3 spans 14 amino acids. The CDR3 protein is CASSRVTGATEAFF. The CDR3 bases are TGTGCCAGCAGCCGGGTTACAGGGGCCACTGAAGCTTTCTTT.

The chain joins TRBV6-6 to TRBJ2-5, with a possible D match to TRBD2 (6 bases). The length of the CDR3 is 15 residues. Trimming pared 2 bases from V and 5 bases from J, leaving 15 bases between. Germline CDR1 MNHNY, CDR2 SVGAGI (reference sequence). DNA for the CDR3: TGTGCCAGCAGTTACCATAGCGGCCCCGGGGAGACCCAGTACTTC. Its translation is CASSYHSGPGETQYF.

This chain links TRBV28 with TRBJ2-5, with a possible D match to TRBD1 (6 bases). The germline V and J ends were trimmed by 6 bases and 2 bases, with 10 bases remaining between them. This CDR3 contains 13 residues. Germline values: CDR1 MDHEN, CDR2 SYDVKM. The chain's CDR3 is CASSYREQETQYF. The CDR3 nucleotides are TGTGCCAGCAGCTACAGGGAACAAGAGACCCAGTACTTC.

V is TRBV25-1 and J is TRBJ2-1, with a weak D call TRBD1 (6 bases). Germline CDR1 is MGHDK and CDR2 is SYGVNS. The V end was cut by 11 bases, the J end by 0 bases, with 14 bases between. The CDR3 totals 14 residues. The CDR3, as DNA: TGTGCCTTCCCCCCGGACAGCTCCTACAATGAGCAGTTCTTC. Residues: CAFPPDSSYNEQFF.

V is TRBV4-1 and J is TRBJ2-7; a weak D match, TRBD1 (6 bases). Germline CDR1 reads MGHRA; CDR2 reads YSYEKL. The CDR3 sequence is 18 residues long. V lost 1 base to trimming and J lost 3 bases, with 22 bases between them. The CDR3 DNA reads TGCGCCAGCAGCCAAGTTGGTGCCGCTACAGGGACCCTCTACGAGCAGTACTTC. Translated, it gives CASSQVGAATGTLYEQYF.

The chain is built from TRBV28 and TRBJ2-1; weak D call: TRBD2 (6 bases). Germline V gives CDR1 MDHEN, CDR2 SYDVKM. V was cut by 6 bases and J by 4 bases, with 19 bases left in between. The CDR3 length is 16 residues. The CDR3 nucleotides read TGTGCCAGCAGCCTAGCCCGGTTAGCGGCTTACAATGAGCAGTTCTTC. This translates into CASSLARLAAYNEQFF.

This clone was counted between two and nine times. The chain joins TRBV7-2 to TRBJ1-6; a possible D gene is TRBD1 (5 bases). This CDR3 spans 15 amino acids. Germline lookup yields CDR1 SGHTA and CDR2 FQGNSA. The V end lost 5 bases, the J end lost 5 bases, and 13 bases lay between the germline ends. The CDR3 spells CASSEGAGNNSPLHF. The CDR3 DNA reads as TGTGCCAGCAGCGAAGGGGCCGGCAATAATTCACCCCTCCACTTT.

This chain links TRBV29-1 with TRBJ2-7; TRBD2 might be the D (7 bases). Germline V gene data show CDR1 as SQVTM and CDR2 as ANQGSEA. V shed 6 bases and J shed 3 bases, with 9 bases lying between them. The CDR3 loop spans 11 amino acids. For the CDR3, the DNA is TGCAGCGTGGGAGGGGGCTACGAGCAGTACTTC. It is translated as CSVGGGYEQYF.

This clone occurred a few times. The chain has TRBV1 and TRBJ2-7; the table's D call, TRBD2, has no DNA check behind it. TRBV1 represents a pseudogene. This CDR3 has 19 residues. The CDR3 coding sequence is TGCACCAGCAGCCAACTTAGAACTAGCGGGAGGGCCCGTCCCTACGAGCAGTACTTC. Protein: CTSSQLRTSGRARPYEQYF.

Written as DNA, the CDR3 is TGTGCCAGCACCCCGGGGGGGGCGCTCACAGATACGCAGTATTTT. Residues: CASTPGGALTDTQYF. The chain has TRBV25-1 and TRBJ2-3; 8 bases map to TRBD2. This CDR3 is built from 15 residues. CDR1 and CDR2 (germline): MGHDK, SYGVNS. The J segment lost 2 bases and the V segment lost 7 bases, leaving 8 bases of the junction unmatched.

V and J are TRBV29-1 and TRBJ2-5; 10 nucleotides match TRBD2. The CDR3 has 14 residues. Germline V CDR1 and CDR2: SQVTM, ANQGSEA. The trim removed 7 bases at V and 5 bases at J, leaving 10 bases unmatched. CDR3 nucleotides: TGCAGCGCCCTAAAGCGGGAGGGCCGGGAGACCCAGTACTTC. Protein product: CSALKREGRETQYF.

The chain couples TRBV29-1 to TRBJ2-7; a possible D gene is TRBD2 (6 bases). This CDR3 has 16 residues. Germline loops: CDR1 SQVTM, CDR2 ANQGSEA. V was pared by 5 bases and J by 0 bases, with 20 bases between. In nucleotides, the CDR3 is TGCAGCGTTCCTAAGGCGGGACGGCACCGCTCCTACGAGCAGTACTTC. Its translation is CSVPKAGRHRSYEQYF.

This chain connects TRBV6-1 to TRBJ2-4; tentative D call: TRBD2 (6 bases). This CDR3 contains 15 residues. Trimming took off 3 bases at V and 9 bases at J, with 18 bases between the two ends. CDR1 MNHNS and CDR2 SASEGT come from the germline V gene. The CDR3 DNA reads TGTGCCAGCAGTGATCGGGGGAGGTATGTCGGCATTCAGTACTTC. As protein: CASSDRGRYVGIQYF.

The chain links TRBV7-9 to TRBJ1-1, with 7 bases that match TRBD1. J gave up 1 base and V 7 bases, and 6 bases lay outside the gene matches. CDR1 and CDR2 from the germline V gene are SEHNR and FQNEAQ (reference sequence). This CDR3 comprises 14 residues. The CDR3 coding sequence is TGTGCCAGCACCGACAGGGCTACGAACACTGAAGCTTTCTTT. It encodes CASTDRATNTEAFF.

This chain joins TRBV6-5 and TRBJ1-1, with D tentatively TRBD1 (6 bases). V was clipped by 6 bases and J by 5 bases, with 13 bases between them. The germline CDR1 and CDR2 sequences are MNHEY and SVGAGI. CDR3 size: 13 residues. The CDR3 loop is CASRRTVRTEAFF. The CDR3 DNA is TGTGCCAGCAGACGGACAGTTCGGACTGAAGCTTTCTTT.

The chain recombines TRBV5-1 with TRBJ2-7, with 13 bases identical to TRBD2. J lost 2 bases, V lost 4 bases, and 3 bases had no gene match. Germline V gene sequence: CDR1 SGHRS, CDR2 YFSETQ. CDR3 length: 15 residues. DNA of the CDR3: TGCGCCAGCAGCGGGGGACTAGCGGGGACCTACGAGCAGTACTTC. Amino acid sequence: CASSGGLAGTYEQYF. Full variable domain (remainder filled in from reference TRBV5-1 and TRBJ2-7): KAGVTQTPRYLIKTRGQQVTLSCSPISGHRSVSWYQQTPGQGLQFLFEYFSETQRNKGNFPGRFSGRQFSNSRSEMNVSTLELGDSALYLCASSGGLAGTYEQYFGPGTRLTVT.

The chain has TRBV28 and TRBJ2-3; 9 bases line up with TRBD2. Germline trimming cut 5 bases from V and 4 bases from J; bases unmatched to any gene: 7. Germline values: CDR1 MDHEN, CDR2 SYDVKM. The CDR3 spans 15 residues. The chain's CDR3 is CASSRGLASADTQYF. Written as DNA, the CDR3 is TGTGCCAGCAGTCGCGGACTAGCGAGTGCAGATACGCAGTATTTT. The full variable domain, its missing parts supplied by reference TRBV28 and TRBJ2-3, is DVKVTQSSRYLVKRTGEKVFLECVQDMDHENMFWYRQDPGLGLRLIYFSYDVKMKEKGDIPEGYSVSREKKERFSLILESASTNQTSMYLCASSRGLASADTQYFGPGTRLTVL.

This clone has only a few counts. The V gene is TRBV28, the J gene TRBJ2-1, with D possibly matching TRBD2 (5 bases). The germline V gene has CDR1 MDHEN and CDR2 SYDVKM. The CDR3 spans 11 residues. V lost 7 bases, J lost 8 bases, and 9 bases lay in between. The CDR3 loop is CASTREHEQFF. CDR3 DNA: TGTGCCAGCACCCGGGAACATGAGCAGTTCTTC.